Below, 10 T cell receptor beta chains from the same sample are listed, as sequenced in a study of shared clonotypes between healthy human individuals. Using immunoSEQ multiplex PCR, the repertoire was profiled, and TCRdb retains in-frame clones only, with some absent. The sample lists over 950,000 clones, approximately 80% occurring once. What was sequenced was memory CD4+ T cells from PBMCs. The subset: CD45RA-negative fraction. The receptors stem from a man aged 18 to 29 in good health. Some clones in this sample may be carry-over from other donors' samples.

Points on this clone: Since a much larger clone is just one base distant, this may be a read error. This sequence joins TRBV7-2 and TRBJ2-7; possibly TRBD1 for D (6 bases). The CDR3 has 14 amino acids. Germline V gene lookup returns CDR1 SGHTA and CDR2 FQGNSA. CDR3 in amino acids: CASSPRDTNYEQHF. The CDR3 DNA sequence: TGTGCCAGCAGCCCACGGGACACAAACTACGAGCAGCACTTC.

This clone has ten or more counts. The V and J genes are TRBV11-3 and TRBJ2-2, with a weak D call TRBD2 (6 bases). From germline, CDR1 is SGHNT and CDR2 YENEEA. Trimming stripped 7 bases from V and 6 bases from J, with 21 bases between. The CDR3 runs to 16 residues. The CDR3 DNA reads as TGTGCCAGCACTCTAAGCCTTAGCGGAGAGGCCGGGGAGCTGTTTTTT. Its protein product is CASTLSLSGEAGELFF. The full variable domain, in which reference TRBV11-3 and TRBJ2-2 provide the parts outside the CDR3, is EAGVVQSPRYKIIEKKQPVAFWCNPISGHNTLYWYLQNLGQGPELLIRYENEEAVDDSQLPKDRFSAERLKGVDSTLKIQPAELGDSAVYLCASTLSLSGEAGELFFGEGSRLTVL.

Here the CDR3 reads CASSRGQFGYTF. The CDR3 nucleotides read TGTGCCAGCAGCCGTGGACAGTTTGGCTACACCTTC. V gene TRBV28 combines with J gene TRBJ1-2, with D maybe TRBD1 (6 bases). CDR1 MDHEN and CDR2 SYDVKM come from the germline V gene. The CDR3 is 12 amino acids. Trimming took 6 bases from V and 7 from J, leaving 12 bases between them.

The chain recombines TRBV4-2 with TRBJ2-3, with D maybe TRBD2 (5 bases). Germline assignment: CDR1 LGHNA and CDR2 YNFKEQ. V lost 0 bases, J lost 0 bases, and 10 bases lay in between. The CDR3 is 16 residues long. The CDR3 region is CASSQDAGYSTDTQYF. The CDR3 DNA follows: TGTGCCAGCAGCCAAGATGCGGGTTACAGCACAGATACGCAGTATTTT.

This chain links TRBV9 with TRBJ1-4; D is unclear. Germline V gene lookup returns CDR1 SGDLS and CDR2 YYNGEE. Deletions cut 3 bases from V and 3 bases from J, with 15 bases between. The CDR3 extends over 16 amino acids. The CDR3 DNA sequence: TGTGCCAGCAGCGGGTCTGGCCGGGCCTCTAATGAAAAACTGTTTTTT. Translation gives CASSGSGRASNEKLFF.

CDR3 loop: CASSLNPNLRYEQYF. The CDR3 region has the DNA TGCGCCAGCAGCTTGAACCCGAACTTACGCTACGAGCAGTACTTC. The chain uses TRBV5-1 and TRBJ2-7; no clear D. Germline CDR1 SGHRS, CDR2 YFSETQ. This CDR3 has 15 amino acids. The V end lost 1 base, the J end lost 3 bases, and 14 bases lay between the germline ends.

This chain joins TRBV6-5 and TRBJ1-4; D remains ambiguous. This CDR3 region has 14 residues. Germline-derived CDR1 and CDR2 are MNHEY and SVGAGI. The germline V and J ends were trimmed by 6 bases and 8 bases, with 16 bases remaining between them. The CDR3 DNA is TGTGCCAGCAGCCTAGGAGGGCTGGGGGAAAAACTGTTTTTT. This encodes CASSLGGLGEKLFF.

The chain links TRBV5-1 to TRBJ2-2; a weak D match, TRBD1 (5 bases). Germline loops: CDR1 SGHRS, CDR2 YFSETQ. Trimming pared 0 bases from V and 7 bases from J, leaving 13 bases between. This CDR3 contains 15 residues. CDR3 sequence (DNA): TGCGCCAGCAGCTTGGAGGGGCTAGTAGGCGGGGAGCTGTTTTTT. Its protein is CASSLEGLVGGELFF. Drawing the rest from reference TRBV5-1 and TRBJ2-2, the complete variable domain is KAGVTQTPRYLIKTRGQQVTLSCSPISGHRSVSWYQQTPGQGLQFLFEYFSETQRNKGNFPGRFSGRQFSNSRSEMNVSTLELGDSALYLCASSLEGLVGGELFFGEGSRLTVL.

This clone was seen more than once but under ten times. This chain links TRBV12-1 with TRBJ1-4; the DNA was not compared with TRBD1, the D call given in the table. TRBV12-1 is reported as a pseudogene. CDR3 length equals 15 residues. As DNA, the CDR3 is TGTGCCAGCAGCTCAGACACAGGAATTAATGAAAAACTGTTTTTT. This encodes CASSSDTGINEKLFF.

The chain links TRBV28 to TRBJ1-5, with D possibly TRBD1 on 6 matching bases. Germline V CDR1 and CDR2: MDHEN, SYDVKM. Trimming took off 2 bases at V and 7 bases at J, with 15 bases between the two ends. The CDR3 consists of 15 residues. The DNA for the CDR3 is TGTGCCAGCAGTTTACAGCCAGGGGCAGGGCAGCCCCAGCATTTT. Translating gives CASSLQPGAGQPQHF.